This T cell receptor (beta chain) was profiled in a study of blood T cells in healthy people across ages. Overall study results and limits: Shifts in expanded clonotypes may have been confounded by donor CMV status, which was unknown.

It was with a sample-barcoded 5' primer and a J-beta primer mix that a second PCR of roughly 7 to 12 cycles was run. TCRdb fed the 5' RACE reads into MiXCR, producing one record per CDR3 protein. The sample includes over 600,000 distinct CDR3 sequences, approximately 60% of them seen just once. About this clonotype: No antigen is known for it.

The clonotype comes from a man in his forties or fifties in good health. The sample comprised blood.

The CDR3 region is CASSLALSAGGYTF. Written as DNA, the CDR3 is TGTGCCAGCAGTTTGGCGCTCTCGGCTGGGGGCTACACCTTC. J is TRBJ1-2 and V is TRBV27; D is ambiguous. V was shortened by 3 bases and J by 8 bases, with 16 bases between the two germline ends. This CDR3 spans 14 amino acids. CDR1 is MNHEY, CDR2 SMNVEV, per germline (reference sequence).